The clone carrying this T cell receptor (beta chain) appeared a single time. Its antigen is not known. Germline V gene data show CDR1 as SGDLS and CDR2 as YYNGEE. After removal of 4 bases from V and 4 bases from J, the junction contained 6 bases not matched to a gene. This CDR3 contains 15 residues. These data belong to a study of cytomegalovirus exposure and HLA in healthy donors. Study background: Earlier work reported 100 million to 130 million unique TCR beta sequences from about 179 million T cells. There were just under 400 genotyped donors. Of these, 75% to 85% fell in the genetic ancestry cluster associated with self-reported Caucasian donors. Study-wide results and limits: Indistinguishable V segments such as TRBV6-2 and TRBV6-3 were excluded. A few CMV-associated chains proved CMV antigen-specific in vitro.

The primer mix had 60 Vbeta and 13 Jbeta primers. Sequencing used immunoSEQ multiplex PCR; TCRdb keeps in-frame clones, though not all of them. The table records around 200,000 clones, 60% to 80% of them present only once. This chain uses TRBV9 with TRBJ1-3; 9 bases align to TRBD1. Material: PBMCs. The origin of this receptor is a female donor in good health and CMV-seronegative. CDR3: CASSTGQGVGNTIYF. CDR3 in DNA: TGTGCCAGCAGCACGGGACAGGGCGTCGGAAACACCATATATTTT.